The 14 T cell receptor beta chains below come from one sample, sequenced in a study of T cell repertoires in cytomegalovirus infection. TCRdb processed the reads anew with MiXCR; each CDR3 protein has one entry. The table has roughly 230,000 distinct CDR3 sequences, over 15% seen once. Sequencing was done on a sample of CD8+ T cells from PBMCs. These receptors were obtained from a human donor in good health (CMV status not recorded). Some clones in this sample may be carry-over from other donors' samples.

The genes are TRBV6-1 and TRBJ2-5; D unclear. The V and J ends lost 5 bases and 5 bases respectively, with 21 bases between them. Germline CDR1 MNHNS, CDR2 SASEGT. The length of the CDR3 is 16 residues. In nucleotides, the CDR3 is TGTGCCAGCAGTCCGGATGTTTTTCAGTCCAGGGAGACCCAGTACTTC. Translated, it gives CASSPDVFQSRETQYF.

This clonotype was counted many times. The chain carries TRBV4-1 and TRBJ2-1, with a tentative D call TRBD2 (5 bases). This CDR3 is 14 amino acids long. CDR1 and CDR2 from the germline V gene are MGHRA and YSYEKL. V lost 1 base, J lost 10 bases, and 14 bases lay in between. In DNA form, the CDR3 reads TGCGCCAGCAGCCAAGCGCGGGCCGGGCGGGAGCAGTTCTTC. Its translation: CASSQARAGREQFF.

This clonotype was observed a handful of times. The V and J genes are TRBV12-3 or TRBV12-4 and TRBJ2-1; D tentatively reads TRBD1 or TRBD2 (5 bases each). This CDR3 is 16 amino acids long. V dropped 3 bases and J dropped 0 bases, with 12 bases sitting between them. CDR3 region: CASSLVGVGSYNEQFF. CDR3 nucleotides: TGTGCCAGCAGTTTGGTGGGGGTCGGCTCCTACAATGAGCAGTTCTTC.

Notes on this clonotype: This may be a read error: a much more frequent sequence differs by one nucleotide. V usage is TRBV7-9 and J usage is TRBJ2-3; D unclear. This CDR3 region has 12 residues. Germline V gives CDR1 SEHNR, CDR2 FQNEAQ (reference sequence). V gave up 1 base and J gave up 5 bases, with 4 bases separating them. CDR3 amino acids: CASSLGLDTQYF. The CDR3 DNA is TGTGCCAGCAGCTTAGGCCTAGATACGCAGTATTTT.

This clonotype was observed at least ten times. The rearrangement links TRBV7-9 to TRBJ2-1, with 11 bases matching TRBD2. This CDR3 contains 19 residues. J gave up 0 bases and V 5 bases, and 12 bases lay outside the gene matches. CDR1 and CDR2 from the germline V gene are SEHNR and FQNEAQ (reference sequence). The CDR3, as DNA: TGTGCCAGCAGCCCCGGGATAGCGGGGGGGATGAGCTCCTACAATGAGCAGTTCTTC. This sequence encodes CASSPGIAGGMSSYNEQFF.

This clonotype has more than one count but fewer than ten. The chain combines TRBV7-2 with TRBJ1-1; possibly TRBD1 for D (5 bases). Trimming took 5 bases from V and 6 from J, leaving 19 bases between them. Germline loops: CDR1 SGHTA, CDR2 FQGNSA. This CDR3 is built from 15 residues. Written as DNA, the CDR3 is TGTGCCAGCAGCCTCGACCTGTGGGGGACCCCTGAAGCTTTCTTT. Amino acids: CASSLDLWGTPEAFF.

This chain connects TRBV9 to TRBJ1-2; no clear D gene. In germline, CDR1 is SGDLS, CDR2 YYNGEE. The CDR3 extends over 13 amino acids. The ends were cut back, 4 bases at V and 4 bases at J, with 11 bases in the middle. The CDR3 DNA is TGTGCCAGCAGCCGCGACGCAGGCTATGGCTACACCTTC. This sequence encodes CASSRDAGYGYTF.

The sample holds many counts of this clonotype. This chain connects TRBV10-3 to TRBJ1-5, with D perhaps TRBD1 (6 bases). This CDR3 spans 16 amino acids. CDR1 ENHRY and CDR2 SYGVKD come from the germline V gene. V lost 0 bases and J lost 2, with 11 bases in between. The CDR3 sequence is CAISESGAGGNQPQHF. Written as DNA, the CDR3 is TGTGCCATCAGTGAGTCAGGGGCAGGGGGCAATCAGCCCCAGCATTTT.

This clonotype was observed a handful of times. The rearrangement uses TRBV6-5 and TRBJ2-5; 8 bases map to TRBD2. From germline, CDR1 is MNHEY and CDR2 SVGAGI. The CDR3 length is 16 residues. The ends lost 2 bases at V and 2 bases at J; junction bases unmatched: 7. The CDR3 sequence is CASSYGLAGAQETQYF. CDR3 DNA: TGTGCCAGCAGTTACGGGCTAGCGGGCGCGCAAGAGACCCAGTACTTC.

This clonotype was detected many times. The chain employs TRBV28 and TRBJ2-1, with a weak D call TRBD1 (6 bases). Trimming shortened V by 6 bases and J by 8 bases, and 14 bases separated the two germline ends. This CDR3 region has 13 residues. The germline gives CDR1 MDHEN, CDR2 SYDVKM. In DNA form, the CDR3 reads TGTGCCAGCAGGCGTACAGGGATCGATGAGCAGTTCTTC. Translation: CASRRTGIDEQFF.

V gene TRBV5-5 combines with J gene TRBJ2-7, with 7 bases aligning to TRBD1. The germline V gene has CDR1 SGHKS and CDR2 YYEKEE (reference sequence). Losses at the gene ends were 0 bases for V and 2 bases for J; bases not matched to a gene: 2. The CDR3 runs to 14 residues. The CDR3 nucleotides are TGTGCCAGCAGCTTGGCTCAGGGGGCCTACGAGCAGTACTTC. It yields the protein CASSLAQGAYEQYF.

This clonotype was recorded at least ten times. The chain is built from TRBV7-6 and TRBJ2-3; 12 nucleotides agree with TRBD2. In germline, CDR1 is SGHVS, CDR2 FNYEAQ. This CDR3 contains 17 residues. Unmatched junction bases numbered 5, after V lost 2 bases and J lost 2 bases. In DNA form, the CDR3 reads TGTGCCAGCAGCTTATCACTAGCGGGGGGCCTCACAGATACGCAGTATTTT. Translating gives CASSLSLAGGLTDTQYF.

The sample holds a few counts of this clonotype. DNA of the CDR3: TGTGCCAGCAGCCTTTCCAGGGGGACTGGGGCCAACGTCCTGACTTTC. Its protein product is CASSLSRGTGANVLTF. The gene calls are TRBV7-9 and TRBJ2-6, with 7 bases identical to TRBD1. CDR3 length: 16 residues. CDR1 SEHNR and CDR2 FQNEAQ come from the germline V gene (reference sequence). Germline trimming cut 5 bases from V and 2 bases from J; bases unmatched to any gene: 6.

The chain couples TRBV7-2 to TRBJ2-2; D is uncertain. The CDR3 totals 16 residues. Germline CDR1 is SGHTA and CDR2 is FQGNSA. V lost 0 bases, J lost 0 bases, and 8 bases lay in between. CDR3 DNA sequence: TGTGCCAGCAGCTTAGCCTCCCTCCCGAACACCGGGGAGCTGTTTTTT. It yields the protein CASSLASLPNTGELFF. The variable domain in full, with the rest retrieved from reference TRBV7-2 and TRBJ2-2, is GAGVSQSPSNKVTEKGKDVELRCDPISGHTALYWYRQSLGQGLEFLIYFQGNSAPDKSGLPSDRFSAERTGGSVSTLTIQRTQQEDSAVYLCASSLASLPNTGELFFGEGSRLTVL.